Listed below are T cell receptor beta chains from one sample, sequenced in a study of tumor-infiltrating lymphocytes in oesophageal squamous cell carcinoma. TCRdb passed the PCR reads through MiXCR, listing each CDR3 protein once. The sample shows about 20,000 distinct CDR3 sequences, 40% of them seen only once. The specimen was blood. All receptors come from a male donor with esophageal squamous cell carcinoma. The CDR3 runs from the conserved cysteine through the conserved F or W. A D gene is named only where the DNA matches it firmly. The size field is filled for only some rows; it gives once, few, many or a size class.

j_gene	abundance	d_gene	v_gene	CDR3nt	CDR3aa
TRBJ2-5	-	TRBD2	TRBV7-2	TGTGCCAGCAGCTTAGGTGGCGGGGGGGCGGGGGAGACCCAGTACTTC	CASSLGGGGAGETQYF
TRBJ2-1	medium-sized	-	TRBV6-6	TGTGCCAGCAGTTACTGGTCGGGAGACAATGAGCAGTTCTTC	CASSYWSGDNEQFF
TRBJ2-3	-	TRBD2	TRBV15	TGTGCCACCAGCAGAGTTGGGGGGGGTGGCACAGATACGCAGTATTTT	CATSRVGGGGTDTQYF
TRBJ1-3	many	TRBD1	TRBV6-1	TGTGCCAGCAGTAGGACAGGGTCCGGAAACACCATATATTTT	CASSRTGSGNTIYF
TRBJ2-3	-	TRBD2	TRBV2	TGTGCCAGAGTTTTAGCGGGAGTTTTCACAGATACGCAGTATTTT	CARVLAGVFTDTQYF
TRBJ2-5	once	-	TRBV7-2	TGTGCCAGCAGCCGGCCGAGGGGCCAAGAGACCCAGTACTTC	CASSRPRGQETQYF
TRBJ1-2	many	-	TRBV2	TGTGCCAGCAGTTGGACCGGGGTTTTAAACTATGGCTACACCTTC	CASSWTGVLNYGYTF
TRBJ1-5	-	-	TRBV24-1	TGTGCCACCAGTGATACCGGGACACTTCCCCAGCATTTT	CATSDTGTLPQHF
TRBJ2-5	-	TRBD1	TRBV5-4	TGTGCCAGCAGCTTAGGGGACAGGGGCGAGACCCAGTACTTC	CASSLGDRGETQYF
TRBJ2-5	-	TRBD2	TRBV7-2	TGTGCCAGCAGCTCCACAGCGGGGGGGCTCTCTGAGACCCAGTACTTC	CASSSTAGGLSETQYF
TRBJ2-2	few	TRBD2	TRBV12-3/TRBV12-4	TGTGCCAGCAGTTTAGCGCTAGTAGCGGGAGGGATAACCGGGGAGCTGTTTTTT	CASSLALVAGGITGELFF
TRBJ1-1	medium-sized	-	TRBV7-6	TGTGCCAGCAGCTTCCAGGAGAACACTGAAGCTTTCTTT	CASSFQENTEAFF
TRBJ2-4	many	-	TRBV5-1	TGCGCCAGCAGCTTGACAGGGAGAGGTGAAAACATTCAGTACTTC	CASSLTGRGENIQYF
TRBJ2-5	-	TRBD2	TRBV20-1	TGCAGTGCTAGAATCTCACTAGCGCAAGAGACCCAGTACTTC	CSARISLAQETQYF
TRBJ2-3	few	TRBD2	TRBV7-2	TGTGCCAGCAGCTTAAGTAGCGGGTACACAGATACGCAGTATTTT	CASSLSSGYTDTQYF
TRBJ1-1	medium-sized	-	TRBV28	TGTGCCAGCACTGGCGGGGGGGAGACCACTGAAGCTTTCTTT	CASTGGGETTEAFF
TRBJ2-1	-	TRBD1	TRBV7-6	TGTGCCAGCAGCTTAGGGACAGGGAGCCACGAGCAGTTCTTC	CASSLGTGSHEQFF
TRBJ2-3	-	TRBD2	TRBV20-1	TGCAGTGCTAGGGGGCCAGCGGGGGGGGGTACGCAGTATTTT	CSARGPAGGGTQYF
TRBJ2-3	-	-	TRBV18	TGTGCCAGCTCACGGCGACCACCCGGCACAGATACGCAGTATTTC	CASSRRPPGTDTQYF
TRBJ2-1	-	-	TRBV7-6	TGTGCCAGCAGCTCCCAACAGGCAAATGAGCAGTTCTTC	CASSSQQANEQFF
TRBJ2-4	-	TRBD2	TRBV5-4	TGTGCCAGCAGCTCGGGACTAGATGGGGAGCAGTACTTC	CASSSGLDGEQYF
TRBJ2-1	-	TRBD1	TRBV7-3	TGTGCCAGCAGCCCAACCGGGACAGGCGCGAATGAGCAGTTCTTC	CASSPTGTGANEQFF
TRBJ2-3	many	-	TRBV6-1	TGTGCCAGCCCCAGGGATCCCGGGGATACGCAGTATTTT	CASPRDPGDTQYF
TRBJ2-4	-	TRBD1	TRBV5-3	TGTGCCAGCAGCTCCGGGACAGGCACCTTAGATGAGCAGTACTTC	CASSSGTGTLDEQYF
TRBJ2-7	-	TRBD1	TRBV2	TGTGCACACAGGGGGCCCAACGAGCAGTACTTC	CAHRGPNEQYF
TRBJ2-1	few	TRBD2	TRBV7-3	TGTGCCAGCAGCATCGGGACTAACAATGAGCAGTTCTTC	CASSIGTNNEQFF
TRBJ2-7	many	TRBD2	TRBV6-1	TGTGCCAGCAGTCCTGGCCCGGGACTAGCCTACGAGCAGTACTTC	CASSPGPGLAYEQYF
TRBJ2-1	-	-	TRBV7-2	TGTGCCAGCAGCGTCGGAACTCTTCCTTTTTCACCCCTCCACTTC	CASSVGTLPFSPLHF
TRBJ2-1	medium-sized	TRBD1	TRBV7-3	TGTGCCAGCAGCCCCGACAGGGAGAGACATGAGCAGTTCTTC	CASSPDRERHEQFF
TRBJ2-7	many	-	TRBV19	TGTGCCAGTAGTATAGTGGGAGGCAGCGAGCAGTACTTC	CASSIVGGSEQYF
TRBJ2-1	many	-	TRBV5-1	TGCGCCAGCAGCTTGGTGGTGGCGGGTGAGCAGTTCTTC	CASSLVVAGEQFF
TRBJ2-3	-	TRBD2	TRBV7-3	TGTGCCAGCAGCTTGGGTAGCGGGAGTACAGATACGCAGTATTTT	CASSLGSGSTDTQYF
TRBJ2-5	many	-	TRBV28	TGTGCCAGCAGTACGAATGAGCAGTACTTC	CASSTNEQYF
TRBJ2-7	-	-	TRBV7-2	TGTGCCAGCAGCTTAAATCAGGCGTACTGGAGCTCCTACGAGCAGTACTTC	CASSLNQAYWSSYEQYF
TRBJ2-7	few	TRBD1	TRBV7-8	TGTGCCAGCAGCCGCCCAACGGACAGGGTTGTGTACGAGCAGTACTTC	CASSRPTDRVVYEQYF
TRBJ2-7	-	TRBD2	TRBV7-3	TGTGCCAGCAGCTCCCTTCCCCTATCTAGCGGGTCTTCACTCGACGAGCAGTACTTC	CASSSLPLSSGSSLDEQYF
TRBJ2-6	-	-	TRBV28	TGTGCCAGCAGTTTCGGAAGACTGAACACCGGGGAGCTGTACTTC	CASSFGRLNTGELYF
TRBJ2-2	-	-	TRBV20-1	TGCAGTGCTAGATCACAGGGCCGGGACACCGGGGAGCTGTTTTTT	CSARSQGRDTGELFF
TRBJ2-7	-	-	TRBV6-1	TGTGCCAGCAGCCTTAACACAGGGATCCCCTACGAGCAGTACTTC	CASSLNTGIPYEQYF
TRBJ2-1	-	TRBD2	TRBV12-3/TRBV12-4	TGTGCCAGCAGACCTAGCGGTAACAATGAGCAGTTCTTC	CASRPSGNNEQFF
TRBJ2-7	few	TRBD2	TRBV7-2	TGTGCCAGCAGCCCCTGGACTAGTTCCTACGAGCAGTACTTC	CASSPWTSSYEQYF
TRBJ1-6	many	-	TRBV28	TGTGCCAGCAGTTTAGCTTCACCCCTCCACTTT	CASSLASPLHF
TRBJ2-1	-	-	TRBV12-3/TRBV12-4	TGTGCCAGCAGTTTTTCGGGGTTCTACAATGAGCAGTTCTTC	CASSFSGFYNEQFF
TRBJ2-7	-	-	TRBV7-2	TGTGCCAGCAGCTCGAAGGCAGGGTCCTACGAGCAGTACTTC	CASSSKAGSYEQYF
TRBJ2-3	medium-sized	TRBD1	TRBV12-3/TRBV12-4	TGTGCCAGCACCTCTGGGACAGGGCACACAGATACGCAGTATTTT	CASTSGTGHTDTQYF
TRBJ2-3	-	-	TRBV7-3	TGTGCCAGCAGCCTAGGTGGGCGTCGGATCCGCGCCAATTCTAGCACAGATACGCAGTATTTT	CASSLGGRRIRANSSTDTQYF
TRBJ2-3	-	-	TRBV24-1	TGTGCCACCAGTGAATGGGCTTCAGATACGCAGTATTTT	CATSEWASDTQYF
TRBJ2-5	many	-	TRBV6-6	TGTGCCAGCAGTTACTCTAGTCCCTATCAAGAGACCCAGTACTTC	CASSYSSPYQETQYF
TRBJ1-1	many	TRBD1	TRBV5-1	TGCGCCAGCAGCCTACCGGGACAGGGGAACACTGAAGCTTTCTTT	CASSLPGQGNTEAFF
TRBJ2-4	many	TRBD1	TRBV4-1	TGCGCCAGCAGCCAACCGACAGGGGAAAACATTCAGTACTTC	CASSQPTGENIQYF
TRBJ2-7	-	-	TRBV7-6	TGTGCCAGCAGCAAAGACCGAGACTACGAGCAGTACTTC	CASSKDRDYEQYF
TRBJ2-7	-	-	TRBV7-6	TGTGCCAGCAGCTTAGCGATGAGCAGACAGTACTTC	CASSLAMSRQYF
TRBJ1-5	medium-sized	-	TRBV11-2	TGTGCCAGCAGCTTAGGGGCCCAGGGGTTCAATCAGCCCCAGCATTTT	CASSLGAQGFNQPQHF
TRBJ1-1	many	-	TRBV19	TGTGCCAGTAGTGTGAAGGGGAACACTGAAGCTTTCTTT	CASSVKGNTEAFF
TRBJ2-5	many	TRBD2	TRBV4-2	TGTGCCAGCAGCCAAGATCGGGGGGGCCAAGAGACCCAGTACTTC	CASSQDRGGQETQYF
TRBJ1-3	medium-sized	-	TRBV7-9	TGTGCCAGCAGCGTAACGAGCTCTGGAAACACCATATATTTT	CASSVTSSGNTIYF
TRBJ2-5	-	TRBD1	TRBV11-1	TGTGCCAGCAGCTTTGCGACAGGGTCAGAGACCCAGTACTTC	CASSFATGSETQYF
TRBJ2-7	-	-	TRBV7-9	TGTGCCAGCAGCTCAAACGTAGGGATCTCCTACGAGCAGTACTTC	CASSSNVGISYEQYF
TRBJ2-1	-	TRBD2	TRBV7-6	TGTGCTAGCAGCCCCTCTAGCGGGAATAGGGGTGAGCAGTTCTTC	CASSPSSGNRGEQFF
TRBJ2-4	-	-	TRBV9	TGTGCCAGCAGCGTCCACGGAGGGGGGGACAAAAACATTCAGTACTTC	CASSVHGGGDKNIQYF